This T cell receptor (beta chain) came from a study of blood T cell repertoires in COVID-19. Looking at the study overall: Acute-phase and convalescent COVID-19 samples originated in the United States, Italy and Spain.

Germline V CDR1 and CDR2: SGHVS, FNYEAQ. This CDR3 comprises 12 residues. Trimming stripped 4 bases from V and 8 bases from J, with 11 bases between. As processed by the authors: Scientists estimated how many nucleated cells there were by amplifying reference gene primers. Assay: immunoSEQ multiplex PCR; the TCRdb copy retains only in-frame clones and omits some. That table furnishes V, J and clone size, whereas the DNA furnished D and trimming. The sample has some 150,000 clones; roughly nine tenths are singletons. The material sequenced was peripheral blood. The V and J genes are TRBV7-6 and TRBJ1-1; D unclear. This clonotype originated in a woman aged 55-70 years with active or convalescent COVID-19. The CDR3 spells CASSSGIAEAFF. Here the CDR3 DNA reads TGTGCCAGCAGCTCTGGTATAGCAGAAGCTTTCTTT.